This passage covers 11 T cell receptor beta chains from one sample sequenced in a study of patients and donors after allogeneic stem cell transplantation. TCRdb independently ran MiXCR on the RT-PCR reads; one entry per CDR3 protein. Of some 200,000 distinct CDR3 sequences listed, approximately 41% are singletons. Sequenced sample: blood, either unsorted or a sorted T cell fraction (not recorded which). The receptors derive from a human donor who was either an allogeneic HSCT recipient or a stem cell or donor lymphocyte infusion donor (not recorded which). It is not recorded whose cells these are; they may come from a transplant donor.

CDR3 sequence (DNA): TGTGCCAGCAGTCAGGCTCCGGACAGGAGCTCCTACGAGCAGTACTTC. Residues: CASSQAPDRSSYEQYF. V is TRBV6-5 and J is TRBJ2-7; 7 bases map to TRBD1. Losses at the gene ends were 5 bases for V and 0 bases for J; bases not matched to a gene: 10. Germline V gene sequence: CDR1 MNHEY, CDR2 SVGAGI. The length of the CDR3 is 16 residues.

This clonotype has just a few counts. This chain links TRBV6-1 with TRBJ1-1, with no clear D. V shed 7 bases and J shed 0 bases, with 12 bases lying between them. The CDR3 extends over 14 amino acids. Germline lookup yields CDR1 MNHNS and CDR2 SASEGT. DNA for the CDR3: TGTGCCAGCATGGGTAGAGGGATGAACACTGAAGCTTTCTTT. Protein product: CASMGRGMNTEAFF.

The rearrangement joins TRBV7-2 to TRBJ1-1; no clear D. The CDR3 is 14 residues long. The V gene's germline CDR1 is SGHTA and CDR2 FQGNSA. V shed 0 bases and J shed 12 bases, with 17 bases lying between them. The CDR3 sequence is CASSLALGSVGTFF. CDR3 DNA sequence: TGTGCCAGCAGCTTAGCGCTGGGCAGCGTCGGTACTTTCTTT.

The rearrangement links TRBV7-9 to TRBJ1-2, with 7 bases lining up with TRBD1. The CDR3 loop spans 16 amino acids. V lost 1 base to trimming and J lost 0 bases; unmatched junction nucleotides: 5. Germline V gives CDR1 SEHNR, CDR2 FQNEAQ (reference sequence). CDR3 sequence: CASSLVGQLSNYGYTF. CDR3 nucleotide sequence: TGTGCCAGCAGCTTAGTGGGACAGCTCTCTAACTATGGCTACACCTTC.

The chain combines TRBV27 with TRBJ1-4; D ambiguous. The CDR3 has 14 residues. Trimming shortened V by 4 bases and J by 8 bases, and 14 bases separated the two germline ends. CDR1 and CDR2 (germline): MNHEY, SMNVEV (reference sequence). CDR3 nucleotides: TGTGCCAGCAGTTATTACGAAGGGCGGGAAAAACTGTTTTTT. It encodes CASSYYEGREKLFF.

The chain recombines TRBV7-2 with TRBJ1-1; no reliable D call. Germline V gene sequence: CDR1 SGHTA, CDR2 FQGNSA. The CDR3 contains 12 residues. Trimming took 6 bases from V and 6 from J, leaving 11 bases between them. The chain's CDR3 is CASSLQTPEAFF. The CDR3 nucleotides read TGTGCCAGCAGTCTACAGACCCCTGAAGCTTTCTTT.

The rearrangement links TRBV28 to TRBJ2-1; D might be TRBD2 (6 bases). V was clipped by 3 bases and J by 8 bases, with 11 bases between them. The CDR3 sequence is 13 residues long. Germline values: CDR1 MDHEN, CDR2 SYDVKM. The CDR3 is CASSLMRGDEQFF. In DNA, the CDR3 is TGTGCCAGCAGTTTGATGCGGGGCGATGAGCAGTTCTTC.

The rearrangement uses TRBV7-3 and TRBJ1-1; 9 bases are shared with TRBD1. This CDR3 region has 14 residues. J gave up 3 bases and V 8 bases, and 7 bases lay outside the gene matches. Germline V gives CDR1 SGHTA, CDR2 FQGTGA. The CDR3, as DNA: TGTGCCAGCCGACAGGGACAGGGTGACACTGAAGCTTTCTTT. This gives the protein CASRQGQGDTEAFF.

Remarks on this clonotype: A much larger clonotype is one base distant, so this may be a read error. This is likely a read error, given that the CDR3 carries no conserved phenylalanine or tryptophan at its end. The DNA is omitted, as the CDR3 cannot be located on it reliably, and the CDR3 follows TCRdb's listing. The V call is TRBV9, the J call TRBJ2-1; the DNA was not compared with TRBD1, the D call given in the table. Looked up from germline, CDR1 is SGDLS and CDR2 is YYNGEE. The CDR3 spans 12 amino acids, including both terminal residues. This CDR3 reads CASTYTGTGKFL.

Concerning this clonotype itself: At one of its ends the junction is not consistent with the germline gene, which may arise from a read error. V gene TRBV29-1 combines with J gene TRBJ1-3, with unresolved D. There are 13 residues in the CDR3. Germline assignment: CDR1 SQVTM and CDR2 ANQGSEA. The CDR3 is CSVEGSSGNTIYF. The CDR3 DNA sequence: TGCAGCGTAGAAGGGAGCTCTGGAAACACCATATATTTT.

V gene TRBV6-5 combines with J gene TRBJ1-4; D not resolved. The germline V and J ends were trimmed by 0 bases and 8 bases, with 19 bases remaining between them. In germline, CDR1 is MNHEY, CDR2 SVGAGI. The length of the CDR3 is 17 residues. This CDR3 is CASSYSSTPGTGEKLFF. For the CDR3, the DNA is TGTGCCAGCAGTTACTCTTCGACCCCAGGTACTGGGGAAAAACTGTTTTTT.